The subject of this entry is one T cell receptor (beta chain). The protocol was immunoSEQ multiplex PCR, while the TCRdb copy is restricted to in-frame clones and leaves out a portion. This sample has 130,000 or so clones; around 83% occur once, and the top ten carry 3%. This CDR3 is 13 amino acids long. The germline V and J ends were trimmed by 2 bases and 12 bases, with 16 bases remaining between them. CDR1 ENHRY and CDR2 SYGVKD come from the germline V gene. This entry belongs to a study of T cell responses to AZD1222 COVID-19 vaccine. This receptor was taken from an adult who received the AZD1222 COVID-19 vaccine. V is TRBV10-3 and J is TRBJ1-1; D possibly corresponds to TRBD1 (5 bases). The specimen comprised peripheral blood, sampled 28 days after the second AZD1222 dose. The CDR3 DNA sequence: TGTGCCATCAGTGAGACCGGGACCCCCCGAACTTTCTTT. It specifies CAISETGTPRTFF.